Below are 14 T cell receptor beta chains sequenced from a single sample in a study of blood T cell repertoires in COVID-19. Only in-frame clones appear in the TCRdb table, and some are missing; sequencing was by immunoSEQ multiplex PCR. The sample comprises more than 300,000 clones, about nine tenths of which are singletons, and more than 5.5% rests with the top ten. Input material: peripheral blood. Receptors were obtained from a woman aged 70-85 years with COVID-19, enrolled during active disease.

The CDR3 is CATSERTTYNEQFF. Written as DNA, the CDR3 is TGTGCCACCAGTGAGCGGACAACCTACAATGAGCAGTTCTTC. The V gene is TRBV24-1, the J gene TRBJ2-1, with D perhaps matching TRBD1 (5 bases). Trimming took 4 bases from V and 2 from J, leaving 8 bases between them. Per the germline V gene, CDR1 is KGHDR and CDR2 is SFDVKD. This CDR3 spans 14 amino acids.

The V gene is TRBV7-9, the J gene TRBJ1-4; D might be TRBD1 (6 bases). Trimming left V 1 base short and J 5 bases short, with 8 bases between. The CDR3 is 14 residues long. Germline loops: CDR1 SEHNR, CDR2 FQNEAQ (reference sequence). The CDR3 sequence is CASSLEQGNEKLFF. CDR3 in DNA: TGTGCCAGCAGCTTAGAACAGGGAAATGAAAAACTGTTTTTT.

This clone was picked up one time. In the same sample, other DNA sequences code for this CDR3. The chain couples TRBV6-1 to TRBJ1-1; 8 bases fit TRBD1. Germline CDR1 MNHNS, CDR2 SASEGT. The trim removed 3 bases at V and 0 bases at J, leaving 0 bases unmatched. The CDR3 loop spans 14 amino acids. The CDR3 sequence is CASSETGVNTEAFF. In nucleotides, the CDR3 is TGTGCCAGCAGTGAGACAGGGGTGAACACTGAAGCTTTCTTT.

This chain connects TRBV6-1 to TRBJ1-6; TRBD1 aligns across 8 bases. The germline V gene has CDR1 MNHNS and CDR2 SASEGT. The CDR3 totals 15 residues. J was trimmed by 9 bases and V by 2 bases; bases with no gene match: 6. CDR3 region: CASSELDRVGSPLHF. Written as DNA, the CDR3 is TGTGCCAGCAGTGAATTGGACAGGGTGGGTTCACCCCTCCACTTT.

V gene TRBV30 combines with J gene TRBJ1-1, with D uncertain. The germline V gene encodes CDR1 GTSNPN and CDR2 SVGIG (reference sequence). This CDR3 has 10 amino acids. Trimming pared 8 bases from V and 7 bases from J, leaving 11 bases between. The CDR3 region is CALSSGEAFF. CDR3 DNA sequence: TGTGCCCTATCCTCAGGTGAAGCTTTCTTT.

The chain combines TRBV5-6 with TRBJ1-1; 9 nucleotides align to TRBD1. The germline V gene encodes CDR1 SGHDT and CDR2 YYEEEE. V lost 2 bases and J lost 4; bases outside the gene matches: 6. This CDR3 spans 15 amino acids. CDR3 sequence (DNA): TGTGCCAGCAGCTTCGGGACAGGGCTTGGCACTGAAGCTTTCTTT. This translates into CASSFGTGLGTEAFF.

CDR3 DNA: TGTGCCAGCAGTTCTCTAGCGGGGGGGCGGTATTTAGAGACCCAGTACTTC. It specifies CASSSLAGGRYLETQYF. The chain couples TRBV28 to TRBJ2-5; 12 bases align to TRBD2. V lost 4 bases, J lost 4 bases, and 10 bases stayed unmatched. The germline gives CDR1 MDHEN, CDR2 SYDVKM. This CDR3 contains 17 residues.

The chain has TRBV6-5 and TRBJ1-4; no clear D gene. V lost 6 bases and J 7 bases, leaving 12 bases between the germline ends. Germline V CDR1 and CDR2: MNHEY, SVGAGI. This CDR3 is built from 13 residues. The CDR3 nucleotides are TGTGCCAGCAGCGGGAATAGTATTGAAAAACTGTTTTTT. It encodes CASSGNSIEKLFF.

The rearrangement joins TRBV3-1 (or the pseudogene TRBV3-2) to TRBJ2-2; 8 nucleotides agree with TRBD2. V lost 3 bases, J lost 6 bases, and 6 bases stayed unmatched. Germline CDR1 LGHDT, CDR2 YNNKEL (reference sequence). The CDR3 extends over 15 amino acids. CDR3 protein: CASSQRGARPGELFF. The CDR3 DNA follows: TGTGCCAGCAGCCAGCGGGGGGCCCGACCCGGGGAGCTGTTTTTT.

The V and J genes are TRBV30 and TRBJ1-2; D uncertain. The CDR3 spans 13 residues. The germline V gene has CDR1 GTSNPN and CDR2 SVGIG (reference sequence). V was cut by 0 bases and J by 5 bases, with 10 bases left in between. The CDR3 region is CAWSVLLSYGYTF. CDR3 coding DNA: TGTGCCTGGAGTGTACTGCTCTCTTATGGCTACACCTTC.

The rearrangement uses TRBV6-2 or TRBV6-3 and TRBJ1-2; D is uncertain. Germline V gives CDR1 MNHEY, CDR2 SVGEGT. The CDR3 sequence is 14 residues long. Trimming shortened V by 2 bases and J by 6 bases, and 13 bases separated the two germline ends. The CDR3 sequence: CASSYGLRRDGYTF. The CDR3 bases are TGTGCCAGCAGTTACGGGTTACGGAGGGATGGCTACACCTTC.

This clone was counted only a few times. The V and J genes are TRBV2 and TRBJ1-3, with D possibly being TRBD1 (5 bases). The germline V gene encodes CDR1 SNHLY and CDR2 FYNNEI. The CDR3 runs to 14 residues. The V gene lost 6 bases and the J gene lost 3 bases, with 12 bases spanning the gap. The CDR3 nucleotides read TGTGCCAGCAGCGACAGTCACTTTGGAAACACCATATATTTT. Residues: CASSDSHFGNTIYF.

This chain links TRBV12-3 or TRBV12-4 with TRBJ2-7, with D possibly TRBD1 on 6 matching bases. The CDR3 extends over 12 amino acids. The V gene lost 3 bases and the J gene lost 9 bases, with 12 bases spanning the gap. Here the CDR3 reads CASSLGQSAQYF. The CDR3 DNA reads as TGTGCCAGCAGTTTGGGACAATCAGCGCAGTACTTC.

V is TRBV5-4 and J is TRBJ2-3; perhaps TRBD1 as D (6 bases). Germline V CDR1 and CDR2: SGHNT, YYREEE (reference sequence). V dropped 3 bases and J dropped 5 bases, with 10 bases sitting between them. CDR3 length: 13 amino acids. The CDR3 region is CASSYQGIDTQYF. The CDR3 DNA sequence: TGTGCCAGCAGCTACCAGGGGATAGATACGCAGTATTTT. The complete variable domain, with remaining parts taken from reference TRBV5-4 and TRBJ2-3, reads ETGVTQSPTHLIKTRGQQVTLRCSSQSGHNTVSWYQQALGQGPQFIFQYYREEENGRGNFPPRFSGLQFPNYSSELNVNALELDDSALYLCASSYQGIDTQYFGPGTRLTVL.